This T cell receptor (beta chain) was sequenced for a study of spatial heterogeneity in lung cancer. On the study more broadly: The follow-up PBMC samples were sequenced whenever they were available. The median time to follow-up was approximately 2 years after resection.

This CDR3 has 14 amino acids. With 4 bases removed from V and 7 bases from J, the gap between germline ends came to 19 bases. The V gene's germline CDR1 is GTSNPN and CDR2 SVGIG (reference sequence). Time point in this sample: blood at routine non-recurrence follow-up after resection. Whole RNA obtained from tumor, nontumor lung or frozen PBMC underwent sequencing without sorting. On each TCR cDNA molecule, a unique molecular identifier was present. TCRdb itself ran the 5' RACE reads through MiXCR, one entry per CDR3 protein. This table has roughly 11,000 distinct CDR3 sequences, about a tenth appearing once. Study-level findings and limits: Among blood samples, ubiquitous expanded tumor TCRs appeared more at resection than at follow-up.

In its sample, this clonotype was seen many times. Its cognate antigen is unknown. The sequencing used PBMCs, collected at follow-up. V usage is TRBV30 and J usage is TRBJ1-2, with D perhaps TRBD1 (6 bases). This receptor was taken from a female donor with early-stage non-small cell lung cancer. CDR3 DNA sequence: TGTGCCTGGACCCAATTGGGGCAGGGGAGTGGCTACACCTTC. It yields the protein CAWTQLGQGSGYTF.